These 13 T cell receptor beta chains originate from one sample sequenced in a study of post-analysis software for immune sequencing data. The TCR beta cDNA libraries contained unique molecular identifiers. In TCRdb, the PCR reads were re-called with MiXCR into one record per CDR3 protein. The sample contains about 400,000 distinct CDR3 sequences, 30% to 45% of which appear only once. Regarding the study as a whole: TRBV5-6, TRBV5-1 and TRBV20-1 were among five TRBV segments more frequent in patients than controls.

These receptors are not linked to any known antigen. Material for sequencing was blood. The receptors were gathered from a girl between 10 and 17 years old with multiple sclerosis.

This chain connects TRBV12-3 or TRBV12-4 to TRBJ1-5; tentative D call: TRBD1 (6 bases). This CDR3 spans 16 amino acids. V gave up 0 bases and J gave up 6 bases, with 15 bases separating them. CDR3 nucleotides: TGTGCCAGCAGTTTAGCGGGGGGCGGGTGGAGTCAGCCCCAGCATTTT. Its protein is CASSLAGGGWSQPQHF.

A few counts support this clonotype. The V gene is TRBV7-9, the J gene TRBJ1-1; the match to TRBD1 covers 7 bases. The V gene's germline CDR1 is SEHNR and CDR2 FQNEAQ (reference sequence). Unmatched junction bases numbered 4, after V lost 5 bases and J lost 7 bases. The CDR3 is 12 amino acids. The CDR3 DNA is TGTGCCAGCAGCCTGACAGGGAGTGAAGCTTTCTTT. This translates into CASSLTGSEAFF.

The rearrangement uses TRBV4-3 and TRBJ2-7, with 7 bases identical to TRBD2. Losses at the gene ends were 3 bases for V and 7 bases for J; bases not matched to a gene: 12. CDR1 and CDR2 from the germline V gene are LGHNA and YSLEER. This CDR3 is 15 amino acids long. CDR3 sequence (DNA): TGCGCCAGCAGCCAGAGCTTAGAAGCGGGGATGGAGCAGTACTTC. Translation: CASSQSLEAGMEQYF.

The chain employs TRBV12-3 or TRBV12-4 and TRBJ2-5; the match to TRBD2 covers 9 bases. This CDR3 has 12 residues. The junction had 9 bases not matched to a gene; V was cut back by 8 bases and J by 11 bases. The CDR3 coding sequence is TGTGCCAGCCGAGCGGGGGGAGCTCGGCAGTACTTC. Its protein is CASRAGGARQYF.

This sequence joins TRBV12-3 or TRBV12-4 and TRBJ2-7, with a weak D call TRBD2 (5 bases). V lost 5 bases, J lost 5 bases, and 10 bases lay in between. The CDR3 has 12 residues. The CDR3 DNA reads TGTGCCAGCAGTCCCCCCGGGGACGAGCAGTACTTC. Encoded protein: CASSPPGDEQYF.

CDR3 DNA sequence: TGCAGTGCTTTCGGGGGGACAGGGGGGAACATTCAGTACTTC. Residues: CSAFGGTGGNIQYF. J is TRBJ2-4 and V is TRBV20-1, with 11 nucleotides matching TRBD1. The CDR3 runs to 14 residues. The trim removed 5 bases at V and 7 bases at J, leaving 7 bases unmatched. In germline, CDR1 is DFQATT, CDR2 SNEGSKA (reference sequence).

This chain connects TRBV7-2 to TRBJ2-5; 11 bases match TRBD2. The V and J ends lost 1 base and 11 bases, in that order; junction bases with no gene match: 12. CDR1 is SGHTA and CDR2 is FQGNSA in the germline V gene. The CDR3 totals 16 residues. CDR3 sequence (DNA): TGTGCCAGCAGCTTAGGGCTAGCGGGGGGACAGTATGAGCAGTACTTC. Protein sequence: CASSLGLAGGQYEQYF.

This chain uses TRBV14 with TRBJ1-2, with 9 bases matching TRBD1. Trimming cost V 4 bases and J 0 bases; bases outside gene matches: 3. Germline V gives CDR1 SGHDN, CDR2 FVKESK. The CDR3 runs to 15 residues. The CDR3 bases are TGTGCCAGCAGCCGCGGGACAGGGACTAACTATGGCTACACCTTC. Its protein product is CASSRGTGTNYGYTF.

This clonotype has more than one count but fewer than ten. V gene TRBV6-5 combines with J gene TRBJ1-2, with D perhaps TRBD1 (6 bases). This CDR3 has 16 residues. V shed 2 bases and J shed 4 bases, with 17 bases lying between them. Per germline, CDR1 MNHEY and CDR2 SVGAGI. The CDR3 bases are TGTGCCAGCAGTTACCGAATCGGGACATCCTTCTATGGCTACACCTTC. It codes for CASSYRIGTSFYGYTF.

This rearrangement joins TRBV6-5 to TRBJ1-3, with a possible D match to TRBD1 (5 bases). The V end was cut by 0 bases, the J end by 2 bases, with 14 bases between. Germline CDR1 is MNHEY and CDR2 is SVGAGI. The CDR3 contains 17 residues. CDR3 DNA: TGTGCCAGCAGTTACTCGAGGGAAGGGGCGACTGGAAACACCATATATTTT. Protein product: CASSYSREGATGNTIYF.

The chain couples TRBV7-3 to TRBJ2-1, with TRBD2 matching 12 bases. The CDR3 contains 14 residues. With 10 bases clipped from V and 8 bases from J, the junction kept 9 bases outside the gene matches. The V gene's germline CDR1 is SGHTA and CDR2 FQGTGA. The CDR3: CATRRLAGDHEQFF. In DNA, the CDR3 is TGTGCCACTAGAAGACTAGCGGGGGATCATGAGCAGTTCTTC.

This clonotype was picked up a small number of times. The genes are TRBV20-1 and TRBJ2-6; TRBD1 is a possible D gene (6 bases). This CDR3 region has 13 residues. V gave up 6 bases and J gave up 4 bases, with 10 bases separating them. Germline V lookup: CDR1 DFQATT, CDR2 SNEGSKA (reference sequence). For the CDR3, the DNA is TGCAGTGCCCGCGACAGGGGGGCCAACGTCCTGACTTTC. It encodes CSARDRGANVLTF.

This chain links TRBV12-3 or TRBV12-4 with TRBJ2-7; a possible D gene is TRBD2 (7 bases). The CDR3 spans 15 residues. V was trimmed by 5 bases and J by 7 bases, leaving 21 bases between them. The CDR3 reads CASSPWGRGAVEQYF. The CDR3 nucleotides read TGTGCCAGCAGTCCCTGGGGACGGGGGGCGGTAGAGCAGTACTTC.